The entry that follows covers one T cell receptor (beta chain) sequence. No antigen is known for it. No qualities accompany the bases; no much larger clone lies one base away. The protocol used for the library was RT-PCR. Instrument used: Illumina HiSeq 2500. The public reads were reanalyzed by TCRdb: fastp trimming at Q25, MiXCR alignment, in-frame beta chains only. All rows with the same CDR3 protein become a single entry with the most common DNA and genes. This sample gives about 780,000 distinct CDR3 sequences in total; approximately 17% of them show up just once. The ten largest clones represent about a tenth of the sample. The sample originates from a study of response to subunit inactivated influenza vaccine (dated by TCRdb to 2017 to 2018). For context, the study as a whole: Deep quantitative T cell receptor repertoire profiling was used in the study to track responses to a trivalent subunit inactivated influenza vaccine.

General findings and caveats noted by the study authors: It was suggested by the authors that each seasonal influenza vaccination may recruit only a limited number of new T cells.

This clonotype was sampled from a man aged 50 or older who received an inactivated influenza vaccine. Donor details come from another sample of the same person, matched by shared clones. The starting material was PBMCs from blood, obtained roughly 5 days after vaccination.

The CDR3 region: CSASREAAKNIQYF. The DNA sequence reads TGCAGTGCTAGCCGGGAGGCGGCCAAAAACATTCAGTACTTC. The V and J genes are TRBV20-1 and TRBJ2-4; the junction holds 7 bases that match TRBD2. Sequences DFQATT (CDR1) and SNEGSKA (CDR2) are obtained from the germline V gene (reference sequence). Spanning cysteine to phenylalanine, the CDR3 consists of 14 amino acids. The sequence is cut down to CDR3 DNA, 42 bases in frame from base 1. V ends up 3 bases short and J 1 base short, with an unmatched junction base count of 3.